This TCR beta chain stems from a study of cytomegalovirus exposure and HLA in healthy donors. The PCR contained 60 Vbeta and 13 Jbeta primers. This table comes from immunoSEQ multiplex PCR, and its TCRdb copy is limited to in-frame clones, with some not included. The sample contains fewer than 250,000 clones, approximately 83% of which appear only once. The V gene's germline CDR1 is SEHNR and CDR2 FQNEAQ (reference sequence). Between the trimmed V and J ends, which lost 1 base and 5 bases, there was a span of 12 bases. The CDR3 is 15 residues long. Sequencing was performed on PBMCs. This chain connects TRBV7-9 to TRBJ1-3; D perhaps matches TRBD1 (6 bases). This clonotype was obtained from a girl aged 5 to 17 in good health and CMV-seronegative. The CDR3 loop reads CASSLDSGQRNTIYF. CDR3 nucleotide sequence: TGTGCCAGCAGCTTAGATTCTGGACAGAGAAACACCATATATTTT.